This T cell receptor beta chain was documented in a study of control samples from healthy donors and cancer patients. This clone is a singleton in its sample. The CDR3 has 14 amino acids. The ends lost 4 bases at V and 1 base at J; junction bases unmatched: 1. Per the germline V gene, CDR1 is SGHVS and CDR2 is FQNEAQ. Profiling relied on immunoSEQ multiplex PCR, and the TCRdb table lists in-frame clones only, not all of them. This sample has fewer than 90,000 clones, with 94% found just once. The rearrangement uses TRBV7-8 and TRBJ1-3, with TRBD1 identical over 7 bases. Sequenced input: blood. The clonotype originates from a middle-aged woman in good health. As DNA, the CDR3 is TGTGCCAGCAGCTACAGGGGTTCTGGAAACACCATATATTTT. Encoded protein: CASSYRGSGNTIYF.